The rows below give T cell receptor beta chains drawn from one sample of a study of T cells in Graves' hyperthyroidism and ophthalmopathy. Via MiXCR, TCRdb re-called the multiplex PCR reads, giving one row per CDR3 protein. The sample lists 650,000 to 700,000 distinct CDR3 sequences, 15% to 20% seen once, with less than 20% in the top ten. Sequencing was carried out using blood. The receptors originated from a man in his fifties or sixties with Graves' hyperthyroidism. The CDR3 runs from the conserved cysteine through the conserved F or W. D genes are given only for firm matches. Clone size, where shown, is once, few, many, or a class for clones that have expanded.

j_gene	v_gene	d_gene	abundance	CDR3nt	CDR3aa
TRBJ2-2	TRBV6-1	TRBD2	NA	TGTGCCAGTAGAACCCCCGGGACTAGCGGGTTACCACCCAACACCGGGGAGCTGTTTTTT	CASRTPGTSGLPPNTGELFF
TRBJ1-1	TRBV2	TRBD1	many	TGTGCCAGCAGTGTTCCGTTGTCGAGAGGGGGCGCGGGTTGGACCATGAACACTGAAGCTTTCTTT	CASSVPLSRGGAGWTMNTEAFF
TRBJ2-5	TRBV2	TRBD1	many	TGTGCCAGCAGACTGACCGGGACAGAGGGGGAGACCCAGTACTTC	CASRLTGTEGETQYF
TRBJ2-7	TRBV11-2	NA	many	TGTGCCAGCAGCTTAGTCCCCGTCTCCTACGAGCAGTACTTC	CASSLVPVSYEQYF
TRBJ2-7	TRBV11-2	NA	NA	TGTGCCAGCAGCTCTACTAGGCAGAGGTACGAGCAGTACTTC	CASSSTRQRYEQYF
TRBJ1-1	TRBV29-1	NA	many	TGCAGCGTTGAAGATAGGCATCCCGGTCGCTTCTTT	CSVEDRHPGRFF
TRBJ2-1	TRBV10-1	NA	NA	TGCGCCACTTCCCGAGGGGTACTGGCTGGTGAGCAGTTCTTC	CATSRGVLAGEQFF
TRBJ2-3	TRBV7-9	NA	NA	TGTGCCAGCAGCTTAGTTACAGTCGGGGGAGATACGCAGTATTTT	CASSLVTVGGDTQYF
TRBJ1-1	TRBV29-1	TRBD1	many	TGCAGCGGCGCTGGGGTGGGCAGGGGGGACACTGAAGCTTTCTTT	CSGAGVGRGDTEAFF
TRBJ2-7	TRBV28	TRBD2	NA	TGTGCCAGCAGTTTTGCTAGCGGATACTACGAGCAGTACTTC	CASSFASGYYEQYF
TRBJ2-6	TRBV6-1	NA	NA	TGTGCCAGCAGTGACTGGTTAGGGGGTTCCGGGGCCAACGTCCTGACTTTC	CASSDWLGGSGANVLTF
TRBJ2-3	TRBV6-1	TRBD2	many	TGTGCCAGCAGGCGCCGGACTAGCGGGGTCACAGATACGCAGTATTTT	CASRRRTSGVTDTQYF
TRBJ2-1	TRBV5-1	NA	NA	TGCGCCAGCAGCTTACCGCGGGGAGTTAGCTACAATGAGCAGTTCTTC	CASSLPRGVSYNEQFF
TRBJ2-5	TRBV11-3	TRBD1	many	TGTGCCAGCAGCCCTTCCACCCGGAGCACAGGGGGCGGAGAGACCCAGTACTTC	CASSPSTRSTGGGETQYF
TRBJ2-3	TRBV20-1	NA	few	TGCAGTGCTAGGGCCGTACCCGGGTCCCGCACAGATACGCAGTATTTT	CSARAVPGSRTDTQYF
TRBJ2-3	TRBV12-3/TRBV12-4	NA	many	TGTGCCAGCAGTTTGCGCTCAGATACGCAGTATTTT	CASSLRSDTQYF
TRBJ2-2	TRBV14	NA	few	TGTGCCAGCAGCCAAGTTCGGGCTAGCCAGGTCGGGGAGCTGTTTTTT	CASSQVRASQVGELFF
TRBJ1-2	TRBV28	TRBD1	many	TGTGCCAGCAGGAGACAGGGTGGCTACACCTTC	CASRRQGGYTF
TRBJ1-2	TRBV15	NA	NA	TGTGCCACCTCCCCAGGGGTGGACTATGGCTACACCTTC	CATSPGVDYGYTF
TRBJ2-7	TRBV5-1	NA	many	TGCGCCAGCACCCCTGGCCGGACCGGTACCTACGAGCAGTACTTC	CASTPGRTGTYEQYF
TRBJ2-6	TRBV20-1	TRBD2	NA	TGCAGTGCTACCCCGACTAGCGGGAATGTGGCGTCTGGGGCCAACGTCCTGACTTTC	CSATPTSGNVASGANVLTF
TRBJ1-2	TRBV18	TRBD1	few	TGTGCCAGCTCAACCGCCGGGACAGCCTATGGCTACACCTTC	CASSTAGTAYGYTF
TRBJ2-7	TRBV10-3	NA	few	TGTGCCACCCTGACGAGTGGAACGGGGGAGCAGTACTTC	CATLTSGTGEQYF
TRBJ1-1	TRBV10-3	TRBD1	many	TGTGCCACCGGTCCAGGGGGCGCAGGGAACACTGAAGCTTTCTTT	CATGPGGAGNTEAFF
TRBJ1-2	TRBV20-1	TRBD1	many	TGCAGTGCTAGAGATCGAGGGACAGGGGTTGACTATGGCTACACCTTC	CSARDRGTGVDYGYTF
TRBJ1-4	TRBV5-1	NA	NA	TGCGCCAGCAGCTTGGGAGGGCTCACTAATGAAAAACTGTTTTTT	CASSLGGLTNEKLFF
TRBJ1-1	TRBV19	NA	many	TGTGCCAGTAGCCAAGACGGGACCACTGAAGCTTTCTTT	CASSQDGTTEAFF
TRBJ2-6	TRBV19	NA	few	TGTGCCAGTAGTATCCGGGGGACTGGGGCCAACGTCCTGACTTTC	CASSIRGTGANVLTF
TRBJ2-3	TRBV5-1	TRBD2	NA	TGCGCCAGCAGCTTTCCCGATAGCGGGAGGAGCACAGATACGCAGTATTTT	CASSFPDSGRSTDTQYF
TRBJ2-7	TRBV28	NA	many	TGTGCCAGCAGTTTTCGGGGGCCCCACTACGAGCAGTACTTC	CASSFRGPHYEQYF